One and the same sample provided the 7 T cell receptor beta chains below, sequenced in a study of neurological immune-mediated disorders. Time point specified: longitudinal time-point 1 (baseline). TCRdb re-called the 5' RACE reads with MiXCR, one entry per CDR3 protein. The sample lists 35,000 or so distinct CDR3 sequences; about 3.2% were seen once. Sequenced: PBMCs. The receptors were sampled from a woman in her fifties or sixties with multiple sclerosis.

Ten or more counts support this clonotype. This chain connects TRBV5-1 to TRBJ2-5, with D uncertain. CDR3 size: 11 residues. The ends were cut back, 7 bases at V and 5 bases at J, with 9 bases in the middle. Germline loops: CDR1 SGHRS, CDR2 YFSETQ. The CDR3 is CASHGQETQYF. The CDR3 DNA follows: TGCGCCAGCCACGGGCAGGAGACCCAGTACTTC.

This clonotype was seen many times. V usage is TRBV11-1 and J usage is TRBJ2-5, with D unresolved. The germline V gene encodes CDR1 SGHAT and CDR2 FQDESV (reference sequence). The length of the CDR3 is 14 residues. Trimming left V 1 base short and J 9 bases short, with 15 bases between. For the CDR3, the DNA is TGTGCCAGCAGCTTAGAAGCCTATTCTCGGTCCCAGTACTTC. Protein product: CASSLEAYSRSQYF.

This clonotype was recorded at least ten times. The chain employs TRBV20-1 and TRBJ2-1; 13 bases map to TRBD2. Germline CDR1 DFQATT, CDR2 SNEGSKA (reference sequence). Trimming cost V 5 bases and J 0 bases; bases outside gene matches: 10. CDR3 length equals 18 residues. CDR3 sequence reads: CSAGGLAGLSSSYNEQFF. The CDR3, as DNA: TGCAGTGCTGGGGGACTAGCGGGGTTGTCAAGCTCCTACAATGAGCAGTTCTTC.

This clonotype was detected many times. The V and J genes are TRBV4-1 and TRBJ1-2, with 7 bases fitting TRBD1. CDR3 length: 16 residues. After removal of 0 bases from V and 8 bases from J, the junction contained 12 bases not matched to a gene. Germline V gene lookup returns CDR1 MGHRA and CDR2 YSYEKL. The DNA of the CDR3 is TGCGCCAGCAGCCAAGATAGGGGGCCCCCAGCGACCGGCTACACCTTC. It yields the protein CASSQDRGPPATGYTF.

This clonotype was detected ten times or more. The genes are TRBV5-1 and TRBJ1-6; TRBD1 aligns across 10 bases. The CDR3 consists of 15 residues. The V segment lost 0 bases and the J segment 9 bases; nucleotides outside the gene matches: 3. Per the germline V gene, CDR1 is SGHRS and CDR2 is YFSETQ. As DNA, the CDR3 is TGCGCCAGCAGCTTGGAGGGACAGGGGAGTTCACCCCTCCACTTT. Its protein product is CASSLEGQGSSPLHF.

This clonotype has ten or more counts. V gene TRBV6-5 combines with J gene TRBJ1-1, with D unresolved. V was pared by 5 bases and J by 1 base, with 20 bases between. The CDR3 sequence is 17 residues long. Germline assignment: CDR1 MNHEY and CDR2 SVGAGI. The CDR3 reads CASSPSGIPRKNTEAFF. Here the CDR3 DNA reads TGTGCCAGCAGTCCGTCTGGGATCCCACGAAAGAACACTGAAGCTTTCTTT.

This clonotype was seen many times. V is TRBV12-3 or TRBV12-4 and J is TRBJ1-4, with TRBD1 matching 7 bases. Losses at the gene ends were 6 bases for V and 6 bases for J; bases not matched to a gene: 7. The CDR3 has 14 residues. Here the CDR3 reads CASREGQTHEKLFF. The CDR3 DNA reads as TGTGCCAGCAGGGAGGGACAGACCCATGAAAAACTGTTTTTT.